Listed below are T cell receptor beta chains from one sample, sequenced in a study of cytomegalovirus exposure and HLA in healthy donors. Profiling relied on immunoSEQ multiplex PCR, and the TCRdb table lists in-frame clones only, not all of them. In the table there are approximately 260,000 clones, about four fifths of which are singletons. The source material was PBMCs. The receptors here all came from a woman aged 40 to 49 in good health and CMV-seropositive. Both conserved end residues are part of each CDR3. Fields, in order: V gene, J gene, clone size, D gene, CDR3 DNA, CDR3 protein. The D gene is left open where the match is weak. Size is omitted from some rows. Given values are once, few, many or a class for expanded clones.

V: TRBV6-5
J: TRBJ2-7
size: NA
D: TRBD2
DNA: TGTGCCAGCAGTTACACCTACCTAGCGGGAAGGGACGAGCAGTACTTC
CDR3: CASSYTYLAGRDEQYF

V: TRBV19
J: TRBJ2-6
size: NA
D: NA
DNA: TGTGCCAGTAGTCAACAGGTCTCTGGGGCCAACGTCCTGACTTTC
CDR3: CASSQQVSGANVLTF

V: TRBV9
J: TRBJ2-1
size: NA
D: NA
DNA: TGTGCCAGCAGCGCCCGGGGGGCTCGGGATGAGCAGTTCTTC
CDR3: CASSARGARDEQFF

V: TRBV11-3
J: TRBJ2-7
size: NA
D: NA
DNA: TGTGCCAGCAGCCTGGTGGGGGGCTCCTACGAGCAGTACTTC
CDR3: CASSLVGGSYEQYF

V: TRBV5-6
J: TRBJ2-5
size: NA
D: TRBD2
DNA: TGTGCCAGCAGCTTGGCCCGAGCGGGACTGGGACAAGAGACCCAGTACTTC
CDR3: CASSLARAGLGQETQYF

V: TRBV7-6
J: TRBJ2-7
size: few
D: TRBD2
DNA: TGTGCCAGCAGCTTAGCCGGGGGAGGGGACGAGCAGTACTTC
CDR3: CASSLAGGGDEQYF

V: TRBV5-1
J: TRBJ2-1
size: few
D: NA
DNA: TGCGCCAGCAGCTTGAGAGTAGGCGGTGAGCAGTTCTTC
CDR3: CASSLRVGGEQFF

V: TRBV4-2
J: TRBJ2-5
size: NA
D: TRBD2
DNA: TGTGCCAGCAGCCGAGGAGTGCTAGCGGGAGGGCCACGGGTAGAGACCCAGTACTTC
CDR3: CASSRGVLAGGPRVETQYF

V: TRBV14
J: TRBJ1-4
size: NA
D: NA
DNA: TGTGCCAGCAGCCACGGAGTCTCAGCAACTAATGAAAAACTGTTTTTT
CDR3: CASSHGVSATNEKLFF

V: TRBV9
J: TRBJ2-5
size: NA
D: TRBD1
DNA: TGTGCCAGCAGCGTAGAGATTAGGGGGAGGGACAGGGGGCTTTGGACCCAGTACTTC
CDR3: CASSVEIRGRDRGLWTQYF